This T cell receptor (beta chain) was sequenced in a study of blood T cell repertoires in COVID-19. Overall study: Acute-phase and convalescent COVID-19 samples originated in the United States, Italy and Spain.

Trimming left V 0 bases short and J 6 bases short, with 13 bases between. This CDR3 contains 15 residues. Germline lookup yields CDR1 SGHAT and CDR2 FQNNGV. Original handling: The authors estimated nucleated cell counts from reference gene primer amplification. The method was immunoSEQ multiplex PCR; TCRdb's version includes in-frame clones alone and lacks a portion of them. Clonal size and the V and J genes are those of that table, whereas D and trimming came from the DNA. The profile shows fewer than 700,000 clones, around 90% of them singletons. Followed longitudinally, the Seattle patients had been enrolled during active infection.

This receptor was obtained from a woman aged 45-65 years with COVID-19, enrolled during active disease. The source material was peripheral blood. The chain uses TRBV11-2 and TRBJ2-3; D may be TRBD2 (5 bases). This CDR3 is CASSLDRRGLDTQYF. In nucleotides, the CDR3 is TGTGCCAGCAGCTTAGATCGTAGAGGGTTGGATACGCAGTATTTT.